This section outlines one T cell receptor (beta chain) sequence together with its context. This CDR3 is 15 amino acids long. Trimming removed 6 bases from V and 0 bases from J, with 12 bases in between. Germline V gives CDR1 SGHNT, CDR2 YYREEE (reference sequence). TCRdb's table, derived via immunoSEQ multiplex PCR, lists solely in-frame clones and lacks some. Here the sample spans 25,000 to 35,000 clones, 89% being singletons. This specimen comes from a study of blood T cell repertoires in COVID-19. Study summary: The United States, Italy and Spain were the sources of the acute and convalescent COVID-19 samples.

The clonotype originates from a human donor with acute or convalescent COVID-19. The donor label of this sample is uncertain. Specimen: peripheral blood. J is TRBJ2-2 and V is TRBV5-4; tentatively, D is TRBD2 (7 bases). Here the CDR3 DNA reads TGTGCCAGCAAAAAGGGGGGGGCGAACACCGGGGAGCTGTTTTTT. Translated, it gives CASKKGGANTGELFF.